This T cell receptor (beta chain) is from a study of T cell responses to AZD1222 COVID-19 vaccine (dated by TCRdb to about 2021). Study-wide context: AZD1222 recipients given second doses at about 4 weeks or at about 12 weeks were pooled, since spike-specific TCR depth and breadth were not found to differ between the two schedules. A total of 240 or so trial participants underwent TCR sequencing, of whom under 220 had received two doses of AZD1222 and about 25 had received two doses of the MenACWY control vaccine. Trial participants were enrolled by age into 18-55, 56-69 and 70-plus year subgroups, with approximately 150, 28 and 58 TCR-sequenced participants respectively. The investigation overall reported the following: Conclusions about previously exposed vaccinees are limited, since just a handful of AZD1222 recipients were seropositive for SARS-CoV-2 at baseline. Because no day 14 peak-response samples were available, the repertoires could be characterized only after the peak T cell response. Nearly half of unique spike-specific TCRs reportedly recognized epitopes outside regions mutated in the B.1.351 and B.1.1.7 variants. After two AZD1222 doses, both the breadth and the depth of spike-specific TCRs were significantly higher than at day 0 and than in MenACWY recipients. Participants were mostly white British, with more females than males. The authors suggested clonal diversity may have been underestimated. The 56-69-year group was small, and its depth increase did not reach significance, likely because of low power. CD4 TCRs associated with the vaccine covered the entire spike protein, and the dominant responses were in regions 160-218 and 743-854.

The CDR3 regions of human TCRbeta chains were subjected to immunosequencing. Regarding the original processing steps: Repertoire TCRs were matched against a reference library of SARS-CoV-2-specific TCRs generated with the MIRA antigen-specificity platform. Breadth was defined as the fraction of unique TCRs that were SARS-CoV-2-associated, and depth was defined as the fraction of total T cells that were SARS-CoV-2-associated. Using the MIRA data, every spike-specific TCR was mapped to the spike region that the TCR reacted to and assigned to either a CD4 or a CD8 class. Log10-transformed breadth and depth values were compared by one-way ANOVA with Sidak's multiple comparisons tests. TCRdb provides this immuneACCESS table in a form limited to in-frame rearrangements. Some clones are lacking; in checked studies, under half of them reflect an unresolved V gene, and why the rest are absent is not known. V, J and clone size are those of that table, while D and trimming were read from the DNA. The sample has tens of thousands of clones on record, 89% of them singletons. The ten most abundant clones make up around 2% of the sample.

The time point label corresponds to: baseline before first vaccination. The vaccinee samples were drawn from two UK trials, COV001 and COV002, one of which was a single-blind randomized controlled phase 2/3 trial testing AZD1222 (ChAdOx1 nCoV-19) in healthy adults. For TCRbeta chain sequencing, PBMC samples were collected from trial participants at day 0 and at day 28 after the second dose. CDR1 is given as SGHAT and CDR2 as FQDESV, both from the germline V gene (reference sequence). Unmatched junction bases come to 13, with V trimmed by 0 bases and J by 6 bases. Counted from cysteine to phenylalanine, this CDR3 has 18 amino acids. The retained sequence is limited to the CDR3, 54 bases, with the frame set at the first base. With respect to this clone: The specificity of this receptor is unknown. No base qualities exist here, and no much larger clone lies one base off it.

The sequences come from peripheral blood, collected on day 0 of AZD1222 vaccination. The sequence came from an adult in good health. The chain uses TRBV11-1 and TRBJ2-3, and 9 bases in between align with TRBD2. The nucleotides are TGTGCCAGCAGCTTAGCGGGTTTAGGCGGGAGGGCCTGGGATACGCAGTATTTT. Translated, this is CASSLAGLGGRAWDTQYF.